Listed here are 27 T cell receptor beta chains from one sample, sequenced in a study of blood T cell repertoires in COVID-19. Produced via immunoSEQ multiplex PCR; TCRdb's table is partial and in-frame only. This table holds approximately 210,000 clones, about nine tenths found once. Sequenced input: peripheral blood. All receptors derive from a middle-aged man with COVID-19, enrolled during active disease.

This rearrangement joins TRBV7-8 to TRBJ1-5, with TRBD1 as a possible D gene (5 bases). The CDR3 has 14 amino acids. Germline V gives CDR1 SGHVS, CDR2 FQNEAQ. Trimming took off 0 bases at V and 3 bases at J, with 6 bases between the two ends. CDR3 sequence (DNA): TGTGCCAGCAGCTTAGCAGGGGACAATCAGCCCCAGCATTTT. This codes for CASSLAGDNQPQHF.

The gene calls are TRBV28 and TRBJ1-5, with 7 bases matching TRBD1. There are 13 residues in the CDR3. Per the germline V gene, CDR1 is MDHEN and CDR2 is SYDVKM. V shed 5 bases, J shed 7 bases, and the junction held 5 bases outside the gene matches. The CDR3 nucleotides read TGTGCCAGCAGTGACAGGGCCAGGCAGCCCCAGCATTTT. Encoded protein: CASSDRARQPQHF.

This clone came up a few times. The chain employs TRBV9 and TRBJ2-2; weak D call: TRBD1 (5 bases). The V gene's germline CDR1 is SGDLS and CDR2 YYNGEE. This CDR3 contains 16 residues. Trimming took 3 bases from V and 1 from J, leaving 13 bases between them. CDR3 bases: TGTGCCAGCAGCGATAGAGATACAGGGAACACCGGGGAGCTGTTTTTT. Its protein product is CASSDRDTGNTGELFF.

V gene TRBV2 combines with J gene TRBJ2-2; 7 bases agree with TRBD2. The CDR3 consists of 15 residues. Germline CDR1 SNHLY, CDR2 FYNNEI. Losses at the gene ends were 7 bases for V and 5 bases for J; bases not matched to a gene: 10. Here the CDR3 reads CASTEKAGATGELFF. DNA for the CDR3: TGTGCCAGCACCGAAAAGGCGGGAGCAACCGGGGAGCTGTTTTTT.

This clone was recorded only once. The genes are TRBV7-3 and TRBJ2-3, with 7 bases lining up with TRBD2. The CDR3 length is 13 residues. V lost 5 bases, J lost 5 bases, and 4 bases stayed unmatched. Germline CDR1 is SGHTA and CDR2 is FQGTGA. CDR3 coding DNA: TGTGCCAGCAGCCCCGGACTAGAAGATACGCAGTATTTT. Its protein is CASSPGLEDTQYF.

V and J are TRBV4-2 and TRBJ2-1, with 10 positions matching TRBD2. Germline V CDR1 and CDR2: LGHNA, YNFKEQ. This CDR3 has 17 residues. V shed 0 bases, J shed 6 bases, and the junction held 8 bases outside the gene matches. In nucleotides, the CDR3 is TGTGCCAGCAGCCAAGAACTAGCGGGAAGGACACCCAATGAGCAGTTCTTC. Protein product: CASSQELAGRTPNEQFF.

This clone was observed a handful of times. The rearrangement links TRBV9 to TRBJ2-3; 9 bases map to TRBD2. The CDR3 runs 15 residues. Losses at the gene ends were 3 bases for V and 2 bases for J; bases not matched to a gene: 4. Germline V CDR1 and CDR2: SGDLS, YYNGEE. CDR3 coding DNA: TGTGCCAGCAGCGGAGGGACTAGCTCCACAGATACGCAGTATTTT. This codes for CASSGGTSSTDTQYF.

The chain has TRBV5-1 and TRBJ1-5; the D gene is possibly TRBD1 (5 bases). This CDR3 is 18 amino acids long. The germline CDR1 and CDR2 sequences are SGHRS and YFSETQ. The germline V and J ends were trimmed by 1 base and 0 bases, with 17 bases remaining between them. CDR3 coding DNA: TGCGCCAGCAGCTTGATTCGCCAGGGAAATAATAGCAATCAGCCCCAGCATTTT. Translating it yields CASSLIRQGNNSNQPQHF.

The rearrangement uses TRBV7-2 and TRBJ1-1; a weak D match, TRBD1 (5 bases). This CDR3 comprises 14 residues. V gave up 5 bases and J gave up 3 bases, with 13 bases separating them. Per the germline V gene, CDR1 is SGHTA and CDR2 is FQGNSA. The CDR3 nucleotides are TGTGCCAGCAGCCCGGGGGAGGGGTACACTGAAGCTTTCTTT. This sequence encodes CASSPGEGYTEAFF.

J is TRBJ2-3 and V is TRBV10-3; 7 bases map to TRBD1. V lost 8 bases to trimming and J lost 3 bases; unmatched junction nucleotides: 5. This CDR3 is built from 13 residues. CDR1 and CDR2 from the germline V gene are ENHRY and SYGVKD. The CDR3 region is CAIEGAQTDTQYF. CDR3 nucleotides: TGTGCCATCGAGGGGGCGCAGACAGATACGCAGTATTTT.

The chain is built from TRBV25-1 and TRBJ1-2, with D maybe TRBD1 (6 bases). The germline V and J ends were trimmed by 2 bases and 7 bases, with 11 bases remaining between them. The CDR3 contains 13 residues. CDR1 is MGHDK and CDR2 is SYGVNS in the germline V gene. The CDR3 DNA reads TGTGCCAGCAGTGAACGGGGGGGCTTTGGCTACACCTTC. Its translation is CASSERGGFGYTF.

The chain recombines TRBV25-1 with TRBJ1-2; 7 nucleotides agree with TRBD1. This CDR3 spans 12 amino acids. Germline assignment: CDR1 MGHDK and CDR2 SYGVNS. With V trimmed by 6 bases and J by 3 bases, 1 base remained unmatched. DNA of the CDR3: TGTGCCAGCAGCAGGGGGGACTATGGCTACACCTTC. Residues: CASSRGDYGYTF.

The chain links TRBV20-1 to TRBJ2-7, with TRBD2 matching 7 bases. V trimming: 6 bases; J trimming: 4 bases; junction bases outside the gene matches: 0. The CDR3 runs to 10 residues. Per germline, CDR1 DFQATT and CDR2 SNEGSKA (reference sequence). CDR3 amino acids: CSAGGYEQYF. In DNA form, the CDR3 reads TGCAGTGCCGGGGGGTACGAGCAGTACTTC.

V usage is TRBV7-9 and J usage is TRBJ1-4, with 9 bases lining up with TRBD1. From germline, CDR1 is SEHNR and CDR2 FQNEAQ (reference sequence). With V trimmed by 6 bases and J by 5 bases, 4 bases remained unmatched. This CDR3 has 14 residues. For the CDR3, the DNA is TGTGCCAGCAGAACCGGGACAGGGAATGAAAAACTGTTTTTT. It encodes CASRTGTGNEKLFF.

The genes are TRBV5-1 and TRBJ2-7; D perhaps matches TRBD2 (6 bases). Trimming removed 4 bases at V and 2 bases at J, with 13 bases between. CDR1 and CDR2 (germline): SGHRS, YFSETQ. The CDR3 is made up of 14 amino acids. Here the CDR3 reads CASSPPAGPYEQYF. In DNA, the CDR3 is TGCGCCAGCAGCCCTCCAGCGGGCCCCTACGAGCAGTACTTC.

This clone was seen a handful of times. The chain joins TRBV18 to TRBJ1-2; TRBD1 matches 8 bases. Per germline, CDR1 KGHSH and CDR2 LQKENI. CDR3 size: 15 residues. Germline trimming cut 3 bases from V and 5 bases from J; bases unmatched to any gene: 8. DNA for the CDR3: TGTGCCAGCTCACCCCCGTCGACAGGGGTATATGGCTACACCTTC. This sequence encodes CASSPPSTGVYGYTF.

J is TRBJ2-1 and V is TRBV6-6, with D possibly matching TRBD1 (5 bases). CDR3 length: 14 amino acids. V dropped 3 bases and J dropped 5 bases, with 11 bases sitting between them. CDR1 and CDR2 from the germline V gene are MNHNY and SVGAGI (reference sequence). The chain's CDR3 is CASSYMGPDNEQFF. The CDR3, as DNA: TGTGCCAGCAGTTATATGGGGCCAGACAATGAGCAGTTCTTC.

This chain uses TRBV15 with TRBJ1-2; tentative D call: TRBD1 (5 bases). The V and J ends lost 3 bases and 3 bases respectively, with 14 bases between them. This CDR3 contains 15 residues. Germline V gives CDR1 LNHNV, CDR2 YYDKDF (reference sequence). The CDR3 sequence: CATSRARTGDYGYTF. As DNA, the CDR3 is TGTGCCACCAGCAGGGCTCGAACGGGGGACTATGGCTACACCTTC.

This rearrangement joins TRBV2 to TRBJ2-7; D perhaps matches TRBD2 (6 bases). Germline values: CDR1 SNHLY, CDR2 FYNNEI. This CDR3 comprises 10 residues. Deletions cut 8 bases from V and 8 bases from J, with 10 bases between. In DNA, the CDR3 is TGTGCCAGCGGGGAGGATAAGCAGTACTTC. Translated, it gives CASGEDKQYF.

In the case of this clone: The junction does not match germline at one end; this may be a read error. This sequence joins TRBV5-1 and TRBJ1-6, with D unclear. This CDR3 spans 12 amino acids. CDR1 SGHRS and CDR2 YFSETQ come from the germline V gene. The CDR3 coding sequence is TGCGCCAGCAGCTCCGATAATTCACCCCTCCACTTT. Amino acid sequence: CASSSDNSPLHF.

The DNA of the CDR3 is TGTGCCAGCGCTAGCGTACCTCAGGAGCAGTACTTC. Amino acids: CASASVPQEQYF. This sequence joins TRBV19 and TRBJ2-7, with a tentative D call TRBD2 (6 bases). This CDR3 contains 12 residues. In germline, CDR1 is LNHDA, CDR2 SQIVND (reference sequence). V was clipped by 9 bases and J by 7 bases, with 16 bases between them.

This chain connects TRBV18 to TRBJ1-1; D may be TRBD1 (6 bases). V shed 3 bases and J shed 0 bases, with 14 bases lying between them. Per the germline V gene, CDR1 is KGHSH and CDR2 is LQKENI. This CDR3 has 16 amino acids. The CDR3 spells CASSPGQGRMNTEAFF. In DNA form, the CDR3 reads TGTGCCAGCTCACCGGGGCAGGGGCGCATGAACACTGAAGCTTTCTTT.

The chain couples TRBV5-8 to TRBJ2-7; TRBD1 matches at 9 bases. CDR3 length: 14 residues. The J segment lost 4 bases and the V segment lost 5 bases, leaving 7 bases of the junction unmatched. CDR1 is SGHTS, CDR2 YDEGEE, per germline. The CDR3 sequence: CASRRTGASYEQYF. CDR3 DNA sequence: TGTGCCAGCAGGAGGACAGGGGCCTCGTACGAGCAGTACTTC.

The chain links TRBV5-4 to TRBJ2-1; possible D gene TRBD1, 6 bases. CDR1 and CDR2 from the germline V gene are SGHNT and YYREEE (reference sequence). This CDR3 comprises 15 residues. V was shortened by 2 bases and J by 2 bases, with 11 bases between the two germline ends. Here the CDR3 reads CASSFETGTYNEQFF. The CDR3 coding sequence is TGTGCCAGCAGCTTCGAGACAGGTACCTACAATGAGCAGTTCTTC. Complete variable domain (other parts from reference TRBV5-4 and TRBJ2-1): ETGVTQSPTHLIKTRGQQVTLRCSSQSGHNTVSWYQQALGQGPQFIFQYYREEENGRGNFPPRFSGLQFPNYSSELNVNALELDDSALYLCASSFETGTYNEQFFGPGTRLTVL.

This rearrangement joins TRBV7-6 to TRBJ1-5; possibly TRBD1 for D (5 bases). Germline lookup yields CDR1 SGHVS and CDR2 FNYEAQ. This CDR3 has 15 residues. Trimming removed 5 bases at V and 6 bases at J, with 17 bases between. The CDR3 nucleotides read TGTGCCAGCAGCCCGGACGGTTGGGGCATTCAGCCCCAGCATTTT. Its protein product is CASSPDGWGIQPQHF.

The chain carries TRBV27 and TRBJ2-7; 11 bases are shared with TRBD2. Germline lookup yields CDR1 MNHEY and CDR2 SMNVEV (reference sequence). The CDR3 length is 14 residues. V shed 6 bases and J 3 bases; nucleotides not matched to a gene: 4. The CDR3 DNA reads as TGTGCCAGCAGCCTAGCGGGAGGACACTACGAGCAGTACTTC. It codes for CASSLAGGHYEQYF.

The chain links TRBV11-1 to TRBJ1-2; a weak D match, TRBD1 (6 bases). The CDR3 runs 14 residues. Trimming took 5 bases from V and 7 from J, leaving 17 bases between them. Germline V CDR1 and CDR2: SGHAT, FQDESV (reference sequence). CDR3 in DNA: TGTGCCAGCAGCCCTAACAGGGAGAGCAGTGGCTACACCTTC. Translating it yields CASSPNRESSGYTF.